These 28 T cell receptor beta chains were sequenced from one sample in a study of T-cell memory formation after mild COVID-19. TCRdb called the 5' RACE reads again in MiXCR, with one record for every CDR3 protein. In the table there are about 410,000 distinct CDR3 sequences, around 17% of which are singletons. The sequenced sample consisted of PBMCs or a T cell subset sorted from them (not recorded which). These receptors all come from a man between 18 and 29 years old who had mild COVID-19 (a few samples of this study predate the infection). Cell type and time point are not known.

This clonotype was picked up a small number of times. The chain is built from TRBV5-5 and TRBJ2-5; tentatively, D is TRBD1 or TRBD2 (5 bases each). Germline-derived CDR1 and CDR2 are SGHKS and YYEKEE (reference sequence). The CDR3 runs to 13 residues. V was pared by 0 bases and J by 4 bases, with 7 bases between. The CDR3 nucleotides are TGTGCCAGCAGCTTGGAAGGGACAGAGACCCAGTACTTC. Protein: CASSLEGTETQYF. Full variable domain (remainder filled in from reference TRBV5-5 and TRBJ2-5): DAGVTQSPTHLIKTRGQQVTLRCSPISGHKSVSWYQQVLGQGPQFIFQYYEKEERGRGNFPDRFSARQFPNYSSELNVNALLLGDSALYLCASSLEGTETQYFGPGTRLLVL.

CDR3 in amino acids: CATEHGGAGEQYF. CDR3 in DNA: TGTGCCACCGAACACGGGGGGGCGGGCGAGCAGTACTTC. This chain connects TRBV15 to TRBJ2-7; 8 bases align to TRBD2. In germline, CDR1 is LNHNV, CDR2 YYDKDF (reference sequence). The V and J ends lost 8 bases and 6 bases, in that order; junction bases with no gene match: 9. CDR3 size: 13 residues.

This clonotype has a handful of counts. CDR3: CASSLSPNQPQHF. DNA of the CDR3: TGTGCCAGCAGTTTAAGTCCCAATCAGCCCCAGCATTTT. The rearrangement joins TRBV12-3 or TRBV12-4 to TRBJ1-5; D uncertain. The V end was cut by 2 bases, the J end by 3 bases, with 5 bases between. CDR3 length equals 13 residues.

V is TRBV6-2 or TRBV6-3 and J is TRBJ1-3; D unclear. Germline V lookup: CDR1 MNHEY, CDR2 SVGEGT. Trimming left V 4 bases short and J 0 bases short, with 7 bases between. The CDR3 has 14 residues. CDR3 loop: CASSSFLSGNTIYF. Written as DNA, the CDR3 is TGTGCCAGCAGTTCCTTTCTCTCTGGAAACACCATATATTTT.

This clonotype has just a few counts. V gene TRBV7-2 combines with J gene TRBJ1-2; tentative D call: TRBD1 (5 bases). Trimming left V 1 base short and J 4 bases short, with 19 bases between. The length of the CDR3 is 17 residues. Per germline, CDR1 SGHTA and CDR2 FQGNSA. The CDR3 DNA reads as TGTGCCAGCAGCTTAGAGGGGAGCGACTATTCCCCCTATGGCTACACCTTC. Translated: CASSLEGSDYSPYGYTF. Full variable domain (outside the CDR3, taken from reference TRBV7-2 and TRBJ1-2): GAGVSQSPSNKVTEKGKDVELRCDPISGHTALYWYRQSLGQGLEFLIYFQGNSAPDKSGLPSDRFSAERTGGSVSTLTIQRTQQEDSAVYLCASSLEGSDYSPYGYTFGSGTRLTVV.

The count of this clonotype is one. J is TRBJ2-2 and V is TRBV28, with D unresolved. CDR1 MDHEN and CDR2 SYDVKM come from the germline V gene. V gave up 3 bases and J gave up 7 bases, with 6 bases separating them. The CDR3 consists of 12 residues. The CDR3 nucleotides are TGTGCCAGCAGTTTGAATTACGGGGAGCTGTTTTTT. Amino acid sequence: CASSLNYGELFF.

V and J are TRBV12-5 and TRBJ2-2; D is unresolved. Trimming took 3 bases from V and 7 from J, leaving 3 bases between them. The CDR3 totals 11 residues. CDR1 is LGHNT and CDR2 is FRNRAP in the germline V gene. CDR3 bases: TGTGCTAGTGGTTTATTCGGGGAGCTGTTTTTT. Protein sequence: CASGLFGELFF.

The rearrangement uses TRBV5-5 and TRBJ1-2, with D possibly matching TRBD1 (5 bases). The V and J ends lost 0 bases and 8 bases respectively, with 17 bases between them. Germline CDR1 SGHKS, CDR2 YYEKEE (reference sequence). The CDR3 consists of 15 residues. CDR3 sequence (DNA): TGTGCCAGCAGCTTGGGGGACTACGAGGTGGAGGGCTACACCTTC. It encodes CASSLGDYEVEGYTF.

This clonotype was counted between two and nine times. The junction differs from germline at one of its ends, possibly a read error. The chain employs TRBV7-7 and TRBJ2-5, with D possibly matching TRBD2 (5 bases). The CDR3 has 15 amino acids. The V gene's germline CDR1 is SSHAT and CDR2 FNYEAQ (reference sequence). For the CDR3, the DNA is TGTGCTAGCAGCTTATCGGCGGGTCGGGGAGAGACCCAGTACTTC. This gives the protein CASSLSAGRGETQYF.

This clonotype showed up just a few times. The V gene is TRBV6-2 or TRBV6-3, the J gene TRBJ2-2, with TRBD1 matching over 8 bases. CDR3 size: 14 residues. After removal of 5 bases from V and 5 bases from J, the junction contained 4 bases not matched to a gene. The V gene's germline CDR1 is MNHEY and CDR2 SVGEGT. The CDR3 loop is CASSLNRGTGELFF. The DNA for the CDR3 is TGTGCCAGCAGTCTCAACAGGGGGACCGGGGAGCTGTTTTTT.

The chain combines TRBV12-3 or TRBV12-4 with TRBJ2-2; 8 nucleotides align to TRBD2. The CDR3 length is 15 residues. Trimming cost V 5 bases and J 0 bases; bases outside gene matches: 2. The CDR3 DNA reads TGTGCCAGCAGTGACGGGGGGGCGAACACCGGGGAGCTGTTTTTT. Amino acids: CASSDGGANTGELFF.

This rearrangement joins TRBV20-1 to TRBJ1-1, with D unresolved. Looked up from germline, CDR1 is DFQATT and CDR2 is SNEGSKA (reference sequence). Trimming left V 0 bases short and J 11 bases short, with 10 bases between. The CDR3 consists of 11 residues. CDR3 sequence: CSARDWGEAFF. CDR3 DNA sequence: TGCAGTGCTAGAGATTGGGGAGAGGCTTTCTTT.

This clonotype has more than one count but fewer than ten. The chain links TRBV20-1 to TRBJ2-1, with D tentatively TRBD1 (6 bases). Germline V gene sequence: CDR1 DFQATT, CDR2 SNEGSKA (reference sequence). This CDR3 contains 13 residues. Trimming cost V 3 bases and J 7 bases, with 13 bases left between them. The CDR3 coding sequence is TGCAGTGCTAGGGTGACAGGCGGGAATGAGCAGTTCTTC. This gives the protein CSARVTGGNEQFF.

The sample holds a few counts of this clonotype. The chain is built from TRBV5-6 and TRBJ1-4; possible D gene TRBD1, 5 bases. Germline CDR1 reads SGHDT; CDR2 reads YYEEEE. The CDR3 has 12 residues. Trimming shortened V by 0 bases and J by 11 bases, and 8 bases separated the two germline ends. The CDR3 nucleotides are TGTGCCAGCAGCTTGGAGGGACGGAAACTGTTTTTT. Amino acid sequence: CASSLEGRKLFF.

The V gene is TRBV9, the J gene TRBJ2-7, with D possibly being TRBD1 (5 bases). Germline CDR1 and CDR2: SGDLS and YYNGEE. V was cut by 0 bases and J by 5 bases, with 12 bases left in between. This CDR3 region has 14 residues. This CDR3 reads CASSVVPAGNEQYF. Written as DNA, the CDR3 is TGTGCCAGCAGCGTAGTCCCCGCAGGGAACGAGCAGTACTTC.

This clonotype was recorded a few times. The chain combines TRBV7-8 with TRBJ2-7, with D maybe TRBD2 (5 bases). The germline V gene has CDR1 SGHVS and CDR2 FQNEAQ. With 1 base removed from V and 6 bases from J, the gap between germline ends came to 10 bases. CDR3 length equals 13 residues. The CDR3 region has the DNA TGTGCCAGCAGCTTAGACGGCGGGCGCGAGCAGTACGTC. Translated, it gives CASSLDGGREQYV.

This clonotype was counted only a few times. The rearrangement links TRBV5-5 to TRBJ1-3, with 7 positions matching TRBD1. The length of the CDR3 is 13 residues. V lost 4 bases to trimming and J lost 5 bases; unmatched junction nucleotides: 3. In germline, CDR1 is SGHKS, CDR2 YYEKEE (reference sequence). The CDR3, as DNA: TGTGCCAGCAGCGTACAGGGGAGAAACACCATATATTTT. The encoded protein is CASSVQGRNTIYF.

The chain employs TRBV10-1 and TRBJ2-3, with 9 bases lining up with TRBD1. In germline, CDR1 is WNHNN, CDR2 SYGVQD (reference sequence). Losses at the gene ends were 2 bases for V and 10 bases for J; bases not matched to a gene: 7. This CDR3 comprises 14 residues. CDR3 protein: CASSEGQGLRAQYF. The CDR3, as DNA: TGCGCCAGCAGTGAGGGACAGGGGTTGAGGGCGCAGTATTTT.

There are a few counts of this clonotype. The V call is TRBV6-2 or TRBV6-3, the J call TRBJ2-7, with 11 bases identical to TRBD2. V trimming: 6 bases; J trimming: 0 bases; junction bases outside the gene matches: 4. CDR1 and CDR2 (germline): MNHEY, SVGEGT. There are 15 residues in the CDR3. Here the CDR3 reads CASRRLAGRSYEQYV. The CDR3 DNA reads TGTGCCAGCAGACGACTAGCGGGGCGCTCCTACGAGCAGTACGTC.

This clonotype was seen repeatedly, ten times or more. The chain uses TRBV27 and TRBJ2-5, with D perhaps TRBD2 (5 bases). Deletions cut 5 bases from V and 3 bases from J, with 10 bases between. CDR1 and CDR2 (germline): MNHEY, SMNVEV (reference sequence). CDR3 length: 13 residues. This CDR3 reads CASSVRREETQYF. As DNA, the CDR3 is TGTGCCAGCAGTGTAAGGCGGGAAGAGACCCAGTACTTC.

This clonotype was recorded a few times. The J gene is TRBJ1-5, the V gene TRBV6-5; no clear D gene. Germline V gene lookup returns CDR1 MNHEY and CDR2 SVGAGI. The CDR3 runs to 13 residues. V was pared by 6 bases and J by 7 bases, with 13 bases between. CDR3 amino acids: CASSRTEYQPQHF. The CDR3, as DNA: TGTGCCAGCAGCCGTACAGAGTACCAGCCCCAGCATTTT.

With respect to this clonotype: This likely comes from a read error, as the CDR3 has no conserved phenylalanine or tryptophan at its end. The gene calls are TRBV27 and TRBJ1-2; TRBD1 agrees at 9 bases. V shed 4 bases, J shed 1 base, and the junction held 1 base outside the gene matches. Germline CDR1 and CDR2: MNHEY and SMNVEV (reference sequence). This CDR3 has 14 residues. As DNA, the CDR3 is TGTGCCAGCAGTTACAGGGGGCATAACTATGGCTACACCTTA. Protein: CASSYRGHNYGYTL.

This clonotype showed up just a few times. The chain combines TRBV4-3 with TRBJ1-1, with D possibly matching TRBD1 (5 bases). Germline CDR1 reads LGHNA; CDR2 reads YSLEER. The CDR3 is made up of 16 amino acids. The V gene lost 0 bases and the J gene lost 0 bases, with 11 bases spanning the gap. As DNA, the CDR3 is TGCGCCAGCAGCCAAGATTGGGACGGGGTGAACACTGAAGCTTTCTTT. Its protein is CASSQDWDGVNTEAFF.

V is TRBV7-6 and J is TRBJ2-3, with 7 bases fitting TRBD2. Germline CDR1 SGHVS, CDR2 FNYEAQ. The CDR3 sequence is 15 residues long. The junction had 12 bases not matched to a gene; V was cut back by 8 bases and J by 4 bases. CDR3 in amino acids: CASSPTSSVADTQYF. The DNA for the CDR3 is TGTGCCAGCTCTCCGACTAGCAGCGTCGCAGATACGCAGTATTTT.

This clonotype was seen only a few times. This rearrangement joins TRBV4-1 to TRBJ2-7; D is possibly TRBD2 (6 bases). CDR1 and CDR2 (germline): MGHRA, YSYEKL. Trimming took off 5 bases at V and 6 bases at J, with 17 bases between the two ends. The CDR3 covers 14 residues. The DNA for the CDR3 is TGCGCCAGCAGCTCCATGGTTGGGGGAGGCGAGCAGTACGTC. It yields the protein CASSSMVGGGEQYV.

In this sample, this clonotype turned up a few times. The chain is built from TRBV5-1 and TRBJ2-5; 11 bases are a match to TRBD2. The CDR3 consists of 15 residues. With V trimmed by 6 bases and J by 4 bases, 8 bases remained unmatched. Germline lookup yields CDR1 SGHRS and CDR2 YFSETQ. The CDR3 loop reads CASTLSGGGRETQYF. DNA of the CDR3: TGCGCCAGCACCCTTAGCGGGGGGGGACGAGAGACCCAGTACTTC.

V usage is TRBV7-9 and J usage is TRBJ2-6, with 8 bases aligning to TRBD1. Germline loops: CDR1 SEHNR, CDR2 FQNEAQ (reference sequence). Trimming at V came to 1 base and at J to 2 bases, leaving 10 bases not matched to a gene. This CDR3 contains 19 residues. Here the CDR3 reads CASSLGGAGTGTGANVLTF. DNA for the CDR3: TGTGCCAGCAGCTTAGGAGGGGCCGGGACAGGTACTGGGGCCAACGTCCTGACTTTC.

The rearrangement joins TRBV10-3 to TRBJ2-3, with 8 bases that match TRBD2. The junction had 11 bases not matched to a gene; V was cut back by 11 bases and J by 4 bases. CDR3 size: 14 residues. Germline CDR1 reads ENHRY; CDR2 reads SYGVKD. In DNA form, the CDR3 reads TGTGCCGTAACTAGCGGTGGCGCCGCAGATACGCAGTATTTT. Encoded protein: CAVTSGGAADTQYF.